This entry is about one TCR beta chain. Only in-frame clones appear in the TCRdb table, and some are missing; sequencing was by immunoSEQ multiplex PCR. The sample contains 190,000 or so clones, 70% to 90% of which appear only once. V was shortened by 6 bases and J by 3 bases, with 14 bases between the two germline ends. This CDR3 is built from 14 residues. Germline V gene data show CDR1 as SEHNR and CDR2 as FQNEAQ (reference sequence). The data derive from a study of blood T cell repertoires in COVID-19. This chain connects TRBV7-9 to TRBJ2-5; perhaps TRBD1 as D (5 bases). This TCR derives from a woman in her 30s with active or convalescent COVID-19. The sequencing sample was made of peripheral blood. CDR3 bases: TGTGCCAGCAGGGGGCCGACAGTGAAAGAGACCCAGTACTTC. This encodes CASRGPTVKETQYF. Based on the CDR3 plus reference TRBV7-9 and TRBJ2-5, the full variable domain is DTGVSQNPRHKITKRGQNVTFRCDPISEHNRLYWYRQTLGQGPEFLTYFQNEAQLEKSRLLSDRFSAERPKGSFSTLEIQRTEQGDSAMYLCASRGPTVKETQYFGPGTRLLVL.